The rows below give T cell receptor beta chains drawn from one sample of a study of T cells in Graves' hyperthyroidism and ophthalmopathy. Each CDR3 protein is one row after TCRdb ran MiXCR on the multiplex PCR reads. The table records about 360,000 distinct CDR3 sequences, about 20% of them present only once. What was sequenced was blood. Receptor source: a young woman with Graves' hyperthyroidism. Both conserved end residues are trimmed from each CDR3. Fields, in order: V gene, J gene, CDR3 protein.

V gene: TRBV24-1
J gene: TRBJ1-5
CDR3 protein: ATSDSLLGSDQPQH

V gene: TRBV3-1
J gene: TRBJ1-6
CDR3 protein: ASSRVTGGDSPLH

V gene: TRBV7-2
J gene: TRBJ1-5
CDR3 protein: ASSLTGESNQPQH

V gene: TRBV5-1
J gene: TRBJ1-1
CDR3 protein: ASSLVDTEAF

V gene: TRBV5-5
J gene: TRBJ2-7
CDR3 protein: ASSLLPGYEQY

V gene: TRBV12-3/TRBV12-4
J gene: TRBJ2-7
CDR3 protein: ASSLVRERYEQY

V gene: TRBV7-9
J gene: TRBJ2-5
CDR3 protein: ASSPRPSPETQY

V gene: TRBV20-1
J gene: TRBJ2-7
CDR3 protein: SARRPGVTYEQY

V gene: TRBV2
J gene: TRBJ1-1
CDR3 protein: ASRAVNTEAF

V gene: TRBV15
J gene: TRBJ1-3
CDR3 protein: ATRVGAGNTIY

V gene: TRBV9
J gene: TRBJ2-5
CDR3 protein: ASSFGLAGTTMETQY

V gene: TRBV4-1
J gene: TRBJ2-5
CDR3 protein: ASSQDLLAGGSETQY

V gene: TRBV5-1
J gene: TRBJ1-3
CDR3 protein: ASSLDSNSGNTIY

V gene: TRBV6-2/TRBV6-3
J gene: TRBJ2-7
CDR3 protein: ASTRQGASNYEQY

V gene: TRBV11-3
J gene: TRBJ2-7
CDR3 protein: ASSSNRGVEQY

V gene: TRBV30
J gene: TRBJ1-1
CDR3 protein: AWSGLNTEAF

V gene: TRBV2
J gene: TRBJ1-1
CDR3 protein: ASSEAGWGSTEAF

V gene: TRBV20-1
J gene: TRBJ1-1
CDR3 protein: SGIQNTEAF

V gene: TRBV12-3/TRBV12-4
J gene: TRBJ2-7
CDR3 protein: ASSLGGRGLLGGSYEQY

V gene: TRBV7-8
J gene: TRBJ2-2
CDR3 protein: ASSLEIWTGELF

V gene: TRBV12-3/TRBV12-4
J gene: TRBJ1-2
CDR3 protein: ASSRGTGGLKWDGYT

V gene: TRBV4-1
J gene: TRBJ2-5
CDR3 protein: ASTPTHRTVIETQY

V gene: TRBV19
J gene: TRBJ2-4
CDR3 protein: AIHGQRAKNIQY

V gene: TRBV12-3/TRBV12-4
J gene: TRBJ2-3
CDR3 protein: ASSSFPPEDTQY

V gene: TRBV7-2
J gene: TRBJ2-5
CDR3 protein: ASSLSRGLQETQY

V gene: TRBV9
J gene: TRBJ1-1
CDR3 protein: ASSAERSREPEAF

V gene: TRBV7-8
J gene: TRBJ1-1
CDR3 protein: ASSLARAGYTEAF

V gene: TRBV10-3
J gene: TRBJ2-7
CDR3 protein: AISEPSRGGRYYEQY

V gene: TRBV12-3/TRBV12-4
J gene: TRBJ1-5
CDR3 protein: ASSSIQNQPQH

V gene: TRBV28
J gene: TRBJ2-5
CDR3 protein: ASSLRGTGGGETQY

V gene: TRBV6-1
J gene: TRBJ1-5
CDR3 protein: ASSDEGTGQPQH

V gene: TRBV6-1
J gene: TRBJ2-7
CDR3 protein: ASRNRGTYEQY

V gene: TRBV20-1
J gene: TRBJ2-5
CDR3 protein: SARDVWTGGETQY

V gene: TRBV30
J gene: TRBJ2-5
CDR3 protein: ARSGGAETQY

V gene: TRBV12-3/TRBV12-4
J gene: TRBJ1-5
CDR3 protein: ASTSYQPQH

V gene: TRBV20-1
J gene: TRBJ2-7
CDR3 protein: SASWVAKPSEQY

V gene: TRBV3-1
J gene: TRBJ2-5
CDR3 protein: ASSETGERETQY

V gene: TRBV12-3/TRBV12-4
J gene: TRBJ1-2
CDR3 protein: ASSFRFGTGYGYT

V gene: TRBV18
J gene: TRBJ2-7
CDR3 protein: ASSPPGAGGYYYEQY

V gene: TRBV18
J gene: TRBJ1-3
CDR3 protein: ASSPPPGGNTIY

V gene: TRBV9
J gene: TRBJ1-2
CDR3 protein: ASSTRPMDHYGYT

V gene: TRBV28
J gene: TRBJ1-1
CDR3 protein: ASSAAGMGSTEAF

V gene: TRBV6-1
J gene: TRBJ1-3
CDR3 protein: ASSDQGAFSGNTIY

V gene: TRBV5-1
J gene: TRBJ2-2
CDR3 protein: ASSKGVTGELF

V gene: TRBV10-3
J gene: TRBJ1-1
CDR3 protein: AISERSPGQGGTEAF